This T cell receptor beta chain was recovered during a study of blood T cell repertoires in COVID-19. V was trimmed by 3 bases and J by 3 bases, leaving 15 bases between them. This CDR3 spans 16 amino acids. The germline V gene has CDR1 KGHDR and CDR2 SFDVKD. TCRdb keeps only in-frame clones here, not all; method: immunoSEQ multiplex PCR. Of around 300,000 clones listed, 88% were seen once; the top ten hold under 3.5%. Sequenced: PBMCs or T cells enriched from blood (not recorded which). This chain uses TRBV24-1 with TRBJ2-3, with D maybe TRBD2 (6 bases). This receptor was identified in a woman in her forties or fifties who had recovered from COVID-19. CDR3 in DNA: TGTGCCACCAGTGATCACCGGGACTCTGGGACAGATACGCAGTATTTT. Its protein is CATSDHRDSGTDTQYF.